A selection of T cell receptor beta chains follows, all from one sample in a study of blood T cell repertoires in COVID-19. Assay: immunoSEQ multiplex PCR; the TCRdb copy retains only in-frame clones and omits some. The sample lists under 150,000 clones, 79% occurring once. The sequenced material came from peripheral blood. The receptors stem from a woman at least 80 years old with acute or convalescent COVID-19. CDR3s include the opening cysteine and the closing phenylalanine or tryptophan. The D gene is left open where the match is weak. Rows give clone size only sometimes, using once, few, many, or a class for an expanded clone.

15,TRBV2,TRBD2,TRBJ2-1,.,TGTGCCAGCAGTGTGGGGCGGGGGGGGTACAATGAGCAGTTCTTC,CASSVGRGGYNEQFF
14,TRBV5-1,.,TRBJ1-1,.,TGCGCCAGCAGCTCTGCGACAGCGAACACTGAAGCTTTCTTT,CASSSATANTEAFF
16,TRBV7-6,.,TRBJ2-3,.,TGTGCCAGCAGCTTACGTAGGACACCTAGCACAGATACGCAGTATTTT,CASSLRRTPSTDTQYF
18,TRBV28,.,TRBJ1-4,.,TGTGCCAGCAGTTTAGGGGTATGGGGGGGATCAACTAATGAAAAACTGTTTTTT,CASSLGVWGGSTNEKLFF
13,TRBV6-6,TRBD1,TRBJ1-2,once,TGTGCCGTCACCGGACAGGGGGAGTCTGGCTACACCTTC,CAVTGQGESGYTF
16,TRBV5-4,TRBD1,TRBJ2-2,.,TGTGCCAGCAGCTTCCTGACAGGGGTGATCACCGGGGAGCTGTTTTTT,CASSFLTGVITGELFF
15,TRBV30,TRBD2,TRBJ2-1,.,TGTGCCTGGAGCGGACTAGCGGGGCGCCGCAATGAGCAGTTCTTC,CAWSGLAGRRNEQFF
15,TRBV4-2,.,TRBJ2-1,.,TGTGCCAGCAGCCCCGCGGCGGGAAGAGTGTATGAGCAGTTCTTC,CASSPAAGRVYEQFF
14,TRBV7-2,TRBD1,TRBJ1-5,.,TGTGCCAGCAGCTCTAGACAGGGTGGCCAGCCCCAGCATTTT,CASSSRQGGQPQHF
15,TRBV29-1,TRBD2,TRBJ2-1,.,TGCAGCGTTGAAGGGCTAGCGGACTCCTACAATGAGCAGTTCTTC,CSVEGLADSYNEQFF
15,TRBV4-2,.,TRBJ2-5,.,TGTGCCAGCAGCCAAGATCACCTTTCTAGGGAGACCCAGTACTTC,CASSQDHLSRETQYF
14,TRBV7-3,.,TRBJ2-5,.,TGTGCCAGCAGCTCTGCGGGGTCCAGTGAGACCCAGTACTTC,CASSSAGSSETQYF
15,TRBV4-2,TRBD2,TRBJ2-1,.,TGTGCCAGCAGCCGAGAGCGGGGGGGCCGTCATGAGCAGTTCTTC,CASSRERGGRHEQFF
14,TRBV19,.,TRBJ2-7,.,TGTGCCAGTAGTCTGGAGGGTAGCTCCTACGAGCAGTACTTC,CASSLEGSSYEQYF
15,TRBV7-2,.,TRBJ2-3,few,TGTGCCAGCAGCCCTTGGGCCTCTAGCACAGATACGCAGTATTTT,CASSPWASSTDTQYF
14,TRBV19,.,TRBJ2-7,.,TGTGCCAGTAGTCCGACAGGAGTTCGATACGAGCAGTACTTC,CASSPTGVRYEQYF
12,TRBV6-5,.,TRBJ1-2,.,TGTGCCAGCAGTTCCGGGGAATTGGGCTACACCTTC,CASSSGELGYTF
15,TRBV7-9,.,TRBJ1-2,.,TGTGCCAGCAGCTCATCCTTTCAGGGTGACTATGGCTACACCTTC,CASSSSFQGDYGYTF
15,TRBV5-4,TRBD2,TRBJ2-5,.,TGTGCCAGCAGCTTGGTAGCGGGGGTCCAAGAGACCCAGTACTTC,CASSLVAGVQETQYF
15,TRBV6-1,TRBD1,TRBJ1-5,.,TGTGCCAGCAGTGAGCAGGGGGCGCGGGGATCAGCCCAGCATTTT,CASSEQGARGSAQHF
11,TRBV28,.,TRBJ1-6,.,TGTGCCAGCAGGTTCCCCCCTCCCCTCCACTTT,CASRFPPPLHF
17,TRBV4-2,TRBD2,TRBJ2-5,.,TGTGCCAGCAGCCAAGAGGGGACTAGCGGGGGTTCAGAGACCCAGTACTTC,CASSQEGTSGGSETQYF
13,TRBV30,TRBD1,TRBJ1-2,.,TGTGCCTGGAGTGACGGGACAGGGAGGGGCTACACCTTC,CAWSDGTGRGYTF